This TCR beta chain was observed in a study of spatial heterogeneity in lung cancer. This clonotype was seen many times. Its antigen is not identified. The germline CDR1 and CDR2 sequences are SQVTM and ANQGSEA. The length of the CDR3 is 14 residues. V lost 4 bases, J lost 1 base, and 13 bases lay in between. TCRdb passed the 5' RACE reads through MiXCR, listing each CDR3 protein once. The sample has about 80,000 distinct CDR3 sequences, roughly 8% seen once; the top ten hold approximately 6.3%. Study-wide findings and caveats: The appearance of ubiquitous expanded tumor TCRs in blood was greater at resection than follow-up.

Time point in this sample: sample taken at primary tumor resection. Tumor, nontumor lung or frozen PBMC supplied whole RNA that was sequenced unsorted. The material was PBMCs, obtained at surgery. The gene calls are TRBV29-1 and TRBJ1-1, with a tentative D call TRBD1 (6 bases). The sequence was obtained from a male donor with early-stage non-small cell lung cancer. The CDR3 DNA follows: TGCAGCGTTGTCCGACCGGGACAGAACACTGAAGCTTTCTTT. The encoded protein is CSVVRPGQNTEAFF.